This T cell receptor (beta chain) was documented in a study of cytomegalovirus exposure and HLA in healthy donors. Overall study findings and caveats: Reports indicated that the classifier achieved high specificity and sensitivity in diagnosing cytomegalovirus status.

This CDR3 contains 16 residues. Germline assignment: CDR1 SEHNR and CDR2 FQNEAQ (reference sequence). In the case of this clone: The target antigen is unknown.

Amplification used 60 Vbeta primers and 13 Jbeta primers. Sequencing used immunoSEQ multiplex PCR; TCRdb keeps in-frame clones, though not all of them. The table has about 83,000 clones, roughly 81% seen once; the top ten hold over 1.5%. Source material: PBMCs. The source is a woman in her twenties or thirties in good health and CMV-seronegative. This sequence joins TRBV7-9 and TRBJ2-5; TRBD2 matches at 9 bases. The assigned J gene may be wrong: the sequence end matches TRBJ2-7 better. The DNA of the CDR3 is TGTGCCAGCAGCTTAGGGATCAGCGGGAGGCCCTACGAGCAGTACTTC. Protein product: CASSLGISGRPYEQYF.